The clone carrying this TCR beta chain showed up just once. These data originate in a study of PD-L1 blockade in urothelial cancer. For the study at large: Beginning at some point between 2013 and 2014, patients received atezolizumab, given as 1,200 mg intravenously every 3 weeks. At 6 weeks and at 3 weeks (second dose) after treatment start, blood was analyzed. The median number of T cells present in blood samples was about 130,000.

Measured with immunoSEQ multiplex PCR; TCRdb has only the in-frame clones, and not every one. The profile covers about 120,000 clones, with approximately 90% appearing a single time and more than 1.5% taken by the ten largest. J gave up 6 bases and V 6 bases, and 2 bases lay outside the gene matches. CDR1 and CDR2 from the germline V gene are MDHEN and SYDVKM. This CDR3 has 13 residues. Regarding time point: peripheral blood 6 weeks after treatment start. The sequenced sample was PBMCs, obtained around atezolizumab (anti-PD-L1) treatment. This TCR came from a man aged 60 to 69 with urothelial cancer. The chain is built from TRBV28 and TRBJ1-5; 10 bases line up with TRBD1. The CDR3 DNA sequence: TGTGCCAGCAGGGACAGGGGGAGTCAGCCCCAGCATTTT. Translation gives CASRDRGSQPQHF.